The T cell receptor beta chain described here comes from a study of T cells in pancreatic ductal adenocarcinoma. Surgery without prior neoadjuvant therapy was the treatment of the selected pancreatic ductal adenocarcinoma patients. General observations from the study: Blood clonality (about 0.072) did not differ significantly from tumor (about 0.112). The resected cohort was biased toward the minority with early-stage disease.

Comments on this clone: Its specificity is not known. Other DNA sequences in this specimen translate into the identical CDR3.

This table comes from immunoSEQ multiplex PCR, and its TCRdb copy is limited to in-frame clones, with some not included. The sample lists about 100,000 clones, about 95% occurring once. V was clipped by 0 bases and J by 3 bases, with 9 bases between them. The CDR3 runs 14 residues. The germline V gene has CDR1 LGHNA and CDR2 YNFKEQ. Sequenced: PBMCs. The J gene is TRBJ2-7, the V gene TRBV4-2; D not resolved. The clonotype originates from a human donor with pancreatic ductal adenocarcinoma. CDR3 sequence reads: CASSQELLSYEQYF. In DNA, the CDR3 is TGTGCCAGCAGCCAAGAATTGCTTAGCTACGAGCAGTACTTC.